Each of the 18 T cell receptor beta chains below was sequenced from the same sample in a study of PD-1 blockade in classical Hodgkin lymphoma. Profiled with immunoSEQ multiplex PCR; TCRdb holds only in-frame clones, not every one. The sample records 35,000 to 45,000 clones, 55% to 75% being singletons. Every patient experienced relapse after autologous stem cell transplantation, and brentuximab vedotin exposure varied. Sequences were derived from peripheral blood mononuclear cells (PBMCs), sampled at baseline. These receptors all stem from a human donor with classical Hodgkin lymphoma.

By share, this clone ranks as medium-sized (0.01 to 0.1%). The chain joins TRBV18 to TRBJ1-6, with D perhaps matching TRBD1 (5 bases). The CDR3 loop spans 17 amino acids. In germline, CDR1 is KGHSH, CDR2 LQKENI. V was clipped by 3 bases and J by 9 bases, with 21 bases between them. CDR3 residues: CASSPPGGGQEGSPLHF. The CDR3 nucleotides read TGTGCCAGCTCACCTCCCGGGGGTGGGCAGGAAGGTTCACCCCTCCACTTT.

The CDR3 protein is CATSLGGTEAFF. The DNA of the CDR3 is TGTGCCACTTCCTTGGGGGGCACTGAAGCTTTCTTT. This chain joins TRBV2 and TRBJ1-1; D possibly corresponds to TRBD1 (5 bases). Germline assignment: CDR1 SNHLY and CDR2 FYNNEI. This CDR3 region has 12 residues. V gave up 10 bases and J gave up 4 bases, with 13 bases separating them.

This clone has just a few counts. The chain employs TRBV9 and TRBJ2-1; D is uncertain. CDR1 SGDLS and CDR2 YYNGEE come from the germline V gene. The ends were cut back, 0 bases at V and 4 bases at J, with 8 bases in the middle. This CDR3 region has 14 residues. CDR3 bases: TGTGCCAGCAGCGTAGATTCGGGTTACAATGAGCAGTTCTTC. Amino acid sequence: CASSVDSGYNEQFF.

This chain joins TRBV11-1 and TRBJ2-1, with 7 bases matching TRBD2. The germline gives CDR1 SGHAT, CDR2 FQDESV (reference sequence). With 2 bases clipped from V and 2 bases from J, the junction kept 9 bases outside the gene matches. CDR3 length equals 17 residues. CDR3 in amino acids: CASSLHRLADTYNEQFF. CDR3 in DNA: TGTGCCAGCAGCTTACACAGACTAGCAGACACCTACAATGAGCAGTTCTTC. Complete variable domain (other parts from reference TRBV11-1 and TRBJ2-1): EAEVAQSPRYKITEKSQAVAFWCDPISGHATLYWYRQILGQGPELLVQFQDESVVDDSQLPKDRFSAERLKGVDSTLKIQPAELGDSAMYLCASSLHRLADTYNEQFFGPGTRLTVL.

This sequence joins TRBV11-3 and TRBJ2-7; no clear D gene. CDR3 length: 15 amino acids. V was trimmed by 1 base and J by 4 bases, leaving 14 bases between them. Germline V gene sequence: CDR1 SGHNT, CDR2 YENEEA. For the CDR3, the DNA is TGTGCCAGCAGCTTAGTTTTCTTGTACAAATACGAGCAGTACTTC. It specifies CASSLVFLYKYEQYF.

The J gene is TRBJ1-2, the V gene TRBV30, with D tentatively TRBD1 (5 bases). CDR1 and CDR2 (germline): GTSNPN, SVGIG (reference sequence). V dropped 5 bases and J dropped 5 bases, with 9 bases sitting between them. The CDR3 loop spans 11 amino acids. CDR3 sequence: CAWDSGYGYTF. For the CDR3, the DNA is TGTGCCTGGGACAGTGGGTATGGCTACACCTTC.

This chain connects TRBV28 to TRBJ1-1; D not resolved. The CDR3 sequence is 12 residues long. The ends were cut back, 8 bases at V and 10 bases at J, with 17 bases in the middle. In germline, CDR1 is MDHEN, CDR2 SYDVKM. CDR3 residues: CASVLGLGGAFF. The CDR3 DNA follows: TGTGCCAGCGTACTAGGATTAGGTGGAGCTTTCTTT.

The chain combines TRBV7-2 with TRBJ2-2, with a possible D match to TRBD2 (5 bases). Trimming took 3 bases from V and 8 from J, leaving 10 bases between them. Germline-derived CDR1 and CDR2 are SGHTA and FQGNSA. This CDR3 has 13 amino acids. This CDR3 reads CASSLTNGGELFF. The CDR3 DNA reads TGTGCCAGCAGCTTGACTAACGGGGGGGAGCTGTTTTTT.

The genes are TRBV7-2 and TRBJ2-5, with D unresolved. CDR1 is SGHTA and CDR2 is FQGNSA in the germline V gene. The V and J ends lost 2 bases and 1 base respectively, with 8 bases between them. The CDR3 has 14 amino acids. This CDR3 reads CASSLFGTQETQYF. DNA for the CDR3: TGTGCCAGCAGCTTATTTGGCACCCAAGAGACCCAGTACTTC. The full variable domain, completed using reference TRBV7-2 and TRBJ2-5, is GAGVSQSPSNKVTEKGKDVELRCDPISGHTALYWYRQSLGQGLEFLIYFQGNSAPDKSGLPSDRFSAERTGGSVSTLTIQRTQQEDSAVYLCASSLFGTQETQYFGPGTRLLVL.

The sample holds a few counts of this clone. V and J are TRBV9 and TRBJ2-1; D is uncertain. Trimming left V 3 bases short and J 4 bases short, with 14 bases between. CDR3 length: 15 amino acids. Germline values: CDR1 SGDLS, CDR2 YYNGEE. The CDR3 sequence: CASSEASASYNEQFF. The CDR3 DNA is TGTGCCAGCAGCGAGGCGAGCGCTTCATACAATGAGCAGTTCTTC.

The chain has TRBV7-9 and TRBJ2-3, with 9 bases fitting TRBD2. The CDR3 has 16 amino acids. V lost 4 bases and J lost 2; bases outside the gene matches: 7. Germline V gene data show CDR1 as SEHNR and CDR2 as FQNEAQ (reference sequence). CDR3 bases: TGTGCCAGCAGCTCGGCGGGAGGGCCGTTCACAGATACGCAGTATTTT. Its translation: CASSSAGGPFTDTQYF.

This clone ranks as medium-sized. This chain connects TRBV6-5 to TRBJ2-3; D not resolved. The CDR3 contains 14 residues. Germline V lookup: CDR1 MNHEY, CDR2 SVGAGI. V lost 3 bases to trimming and J lost 2 bases, with 9 bases between them. The DNA for the CDR3 is TGTGCCAGCAGTTATATGGGGAACACAGATACGCAGTATTTT. This translates into CASSYMGNTDTQYF.

The rearrangement uses TRBV6-1 and TRBJ2-3; D is unclear. V lost 4 bases to trimming and J lost 2 bases, with 7 bases between them. The CDR3 is 13 residues long. The germline gives CDR1 MNHNS, CDR2 SASEGT. The DNA for the CDR3 is TGTGCCAGCAGTGTAGCCACCACAGATACGCAGTATTTT. Translating gives CASSVATTDTQYF.

A few counts support this clone. The chain couples TRBV9 to TRBJ2-3; 11 nucleotides align to TRBD2. The junction had 12 bases not matched to a gene; V was cut back by 0 bases and J by 0 bases. The CDR3 spans 20 residues. Germline CDR1 reads SGDLS; CDR2 reads YYNGEE. The CDR3 nucleotides are TGTGCCAGCAGCGTAGGACTAGCGGGGCGAGGGGGTTCTAGCACAGATACGCAGTATTTT. It specifies CASSVGLAGRGGSSTDTQYF.

V gene TRBV14 combines with J gene TRBJ2-5; D gene ambiguous. Germline CDR1 and CDR2: SGHDN and FVKESK. V lost 4 bases, J lost 5 bases, and 11 bases lay in between. This CDR3 contains 13 residues. The chain's CDR3 is CASSLYQRETQYF. The CDR3 DNA reads TGTGCCAGCAGCCTATACCAAAGGGAGACCCAGTACTTC.

This sequence joins TRBV27 and TRBJ1-2; D is possibly TRBD1 (5 bases). The germline gives CDR1 MNHEY, CDR2 SMNVEV (reference sequence). The CDR3 contains 14 residues. Trimming stripped 5 bases from V and 6 bases from J, with 16 bases between. Here the CDR3 DNA reads TGTGCCAGCAGTCCCCAGGACGGACACAATGGCTACACCTTC. Translation: CASSPQDGHNGYTF.

This chain joins TRBV6-5 and TRBJ1-3, with D perhaps TRBD1 (6 bases). Germline values: CDR1 MNHEY, CDR2 SVGAGI. The CDR3 length is 13 residues. Trimming pared 6 bases from V and 3 bases from J, leaving 9 bases between. The CDR3 sequence: CASSGQNGNTIYF. In DNA, the CDR3 is TGTGCCAGCAGCGGACAGAATGGAAACACCATATATTTT.

In this sample, this clone turned up once. V and J are TRBV7-6 and TRBJ2-5, with D possibly being TRBD1 (7 bases). Germline values: CDR1 SGHVS, CDR2 FNYEAQ. This CDR3 is 14 amino acids long. The V gene lost 10 bases and the J gene lost 4 bases, with 19 bases spanning the gap. Here the CDR3 DNA reads TGTGCCACCTGCGTGGGGCAGGGGGGAGAGACCCAGTACTTC. Amino acid sequence: CATCVGQGGETQYF.